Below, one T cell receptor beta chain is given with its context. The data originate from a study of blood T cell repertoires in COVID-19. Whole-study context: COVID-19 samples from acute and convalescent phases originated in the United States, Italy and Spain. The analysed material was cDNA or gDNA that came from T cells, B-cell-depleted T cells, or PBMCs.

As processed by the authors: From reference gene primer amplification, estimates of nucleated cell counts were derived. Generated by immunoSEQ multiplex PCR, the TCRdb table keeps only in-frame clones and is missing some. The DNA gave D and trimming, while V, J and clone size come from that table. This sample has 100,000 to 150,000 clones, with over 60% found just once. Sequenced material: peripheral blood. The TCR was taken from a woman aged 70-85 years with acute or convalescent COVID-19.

The CDR3: CASSLGLAGVDEQYF. Written as DNA, the CDR3 is TGTGCCAGCAGTTTGGGGCTAGCGGGAGTCGACGAGCAGTACTTC. J is TRBJ2-7 and V is TRBV6-5; 10 bases agree with TRBD2. From germline, CDR1 is MNHEY and CDR2 SVGAGI. The J segment lost 5 bases and the V segment lost 4 bases, leaving 8 bases of the junction unmatched. There are 15 residues in the CDR3.